This T cell receptor beta chain was retrieved from a study of T-cell memory formation after mild COVID-19. V was trimmed by 4 bases and J by 1 base, leaving 7 bases between them. Germline loops: CDR1 SQVTM, CDR2 ANQGSEA. The CDR3 covers 12 residues. In TCRdb, the 5' RACE reads were re-called with MiXCR into one record per CDR3 protein. This sample has a few hundred thousand distinct CDR3 sequences, with roughly 21% found just once. This clonotype was observed a handful of times. This chain uses TRBV29-1 with TRBJ1-2; TRBD1 might be the D (6 bases). The receptor was derived from an adult woman who had mild COVID-19 (a few samples of this study predate the infection). Cell type and time point are not known. The sample taken for sequencing was PBMCs or a T cell subset sorted from them (not recorded which). This CDR3 is CSVADSNYGYTF. The CDR3 DNA sequence: TGCAGCGTTGCGGACAGTAACTATGGCTACACCTTC.